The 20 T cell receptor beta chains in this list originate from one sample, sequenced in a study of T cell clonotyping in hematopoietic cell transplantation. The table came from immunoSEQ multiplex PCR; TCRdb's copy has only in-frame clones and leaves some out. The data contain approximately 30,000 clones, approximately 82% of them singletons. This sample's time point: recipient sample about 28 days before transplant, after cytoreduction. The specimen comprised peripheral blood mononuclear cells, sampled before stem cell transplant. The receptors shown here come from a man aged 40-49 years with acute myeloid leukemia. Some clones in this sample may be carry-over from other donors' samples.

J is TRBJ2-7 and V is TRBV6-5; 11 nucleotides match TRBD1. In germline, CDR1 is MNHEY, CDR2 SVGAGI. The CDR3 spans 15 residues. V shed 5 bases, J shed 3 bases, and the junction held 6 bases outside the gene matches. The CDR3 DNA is TGTGCCAGCAGTCTCCGGACAGGGGGCTTCTACGAGCAGTACTTC. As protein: CASSLRTGGFYEQYF.

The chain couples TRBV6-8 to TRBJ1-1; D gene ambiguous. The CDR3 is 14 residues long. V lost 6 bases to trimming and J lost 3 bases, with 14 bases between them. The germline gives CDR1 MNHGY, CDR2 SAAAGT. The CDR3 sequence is CASRRRRRDTEAFF. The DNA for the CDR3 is TGTGCCAGCAGAAGAAGACGGAGAGACACTGAAGCTTTCTTT.

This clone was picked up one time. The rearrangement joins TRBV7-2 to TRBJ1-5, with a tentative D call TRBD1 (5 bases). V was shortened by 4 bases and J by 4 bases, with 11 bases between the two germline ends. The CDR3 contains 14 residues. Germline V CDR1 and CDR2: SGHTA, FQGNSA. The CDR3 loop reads CASSSSGWNQPQHF. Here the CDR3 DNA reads TGTGCCAGCAGCTCTTCAGGGTGGAATCAGCCCCAGCATTTT.

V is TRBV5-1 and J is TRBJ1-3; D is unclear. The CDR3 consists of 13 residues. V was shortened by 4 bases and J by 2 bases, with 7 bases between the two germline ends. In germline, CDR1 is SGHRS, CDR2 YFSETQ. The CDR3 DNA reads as TGCGCCAGCAGCCCTATACCTGGAAACACCATATATTTT. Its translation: CASSPIPGNTIYF.

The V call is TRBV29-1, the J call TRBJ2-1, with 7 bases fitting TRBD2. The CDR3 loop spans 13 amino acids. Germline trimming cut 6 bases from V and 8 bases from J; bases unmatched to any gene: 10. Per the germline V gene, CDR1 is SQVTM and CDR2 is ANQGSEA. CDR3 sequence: CSVGLVQGYEQFF. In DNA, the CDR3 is TGCAGCGTCGGACTAGTCCAGGGTTATGAGCAGTTCTTC.

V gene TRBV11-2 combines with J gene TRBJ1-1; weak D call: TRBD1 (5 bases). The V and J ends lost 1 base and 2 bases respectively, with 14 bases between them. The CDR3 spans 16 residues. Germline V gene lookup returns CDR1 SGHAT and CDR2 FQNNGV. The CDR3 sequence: CASSLVGQGRNTEAFF. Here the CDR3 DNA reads TGTGCCAGCAGCTTAGTTGGGCAGGGAAGAAACACTGAAGCTTTCTTT. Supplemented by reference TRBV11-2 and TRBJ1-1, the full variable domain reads EAGVAQSPRYKIIEKRQSVAFWCNPISGHATLYWYQQILGQGPKLLIQFQNNGVVDDSQLPKDRFSAERLKGVDSTLKIQPAKLEDSAVYLCASSLVGQGRNTEAFFGQGTRLTVV.

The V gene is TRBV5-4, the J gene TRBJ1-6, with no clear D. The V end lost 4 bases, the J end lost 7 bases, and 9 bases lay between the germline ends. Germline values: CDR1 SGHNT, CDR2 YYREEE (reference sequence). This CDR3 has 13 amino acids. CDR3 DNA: TGTGCCAGCAGCGGGCAGGAGAATTCACCCCTCCACTTT. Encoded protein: CASSGQENSPLHF.

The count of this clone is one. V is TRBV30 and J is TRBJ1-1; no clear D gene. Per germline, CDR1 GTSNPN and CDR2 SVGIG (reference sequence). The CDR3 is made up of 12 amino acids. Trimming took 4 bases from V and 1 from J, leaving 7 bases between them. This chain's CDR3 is CAWKWGNTEAFF. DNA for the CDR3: TGTGCCTGGAAATGGGGGAACACTGAAGCTTTCTTT.

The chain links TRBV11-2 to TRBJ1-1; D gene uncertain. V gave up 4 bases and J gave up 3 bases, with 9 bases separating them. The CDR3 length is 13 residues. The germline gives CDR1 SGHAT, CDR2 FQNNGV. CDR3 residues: CASSSQGYTEAFF. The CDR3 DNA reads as TGTGCCAGCAGCTCCCAAGGGTACACTGAAGCTTTCTTT.

The CDR3 DNA follows: TGTGCCAGCAGTGCCTCCTGGGGGAACACTGAAGCTTTCTTT. As protein: CASSASWGNTEAFF. V is TRBV25-1 and J is TRBJ1-1, with D unresolved. CDR1 MGHDK and CDR2 SYGVNS come from the germline V gene. V lost 4 bases, J lost 1 base, and 10 bases lay in between. This CDR3 spans 14 amino acids.

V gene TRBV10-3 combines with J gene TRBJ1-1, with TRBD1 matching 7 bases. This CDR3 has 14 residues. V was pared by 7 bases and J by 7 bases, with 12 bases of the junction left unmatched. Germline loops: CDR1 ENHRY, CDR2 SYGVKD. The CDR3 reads CAIKGEGGLDEAFF. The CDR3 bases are TGTGCCATCAAGGGGGAAGGGGGCCTCGATGAAGCTTTCTTT.

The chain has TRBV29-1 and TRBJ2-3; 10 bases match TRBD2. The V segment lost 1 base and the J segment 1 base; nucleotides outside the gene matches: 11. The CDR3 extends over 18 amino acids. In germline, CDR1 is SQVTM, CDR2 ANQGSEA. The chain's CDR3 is CSVEGRSSGRGGTDTQYF. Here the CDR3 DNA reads TGCAGCGTTGAAGGTCGGTCTAGCGGGAGAGGTGGCACAGATACGCAGTATTTT.

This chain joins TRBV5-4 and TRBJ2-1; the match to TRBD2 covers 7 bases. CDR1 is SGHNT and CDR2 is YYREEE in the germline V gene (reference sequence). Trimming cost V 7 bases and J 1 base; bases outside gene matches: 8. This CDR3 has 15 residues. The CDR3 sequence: CASFRGGGSYNEQFF. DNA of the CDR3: TGTGCCAGCTTTCGGGGCGGGGGATCCTACAATGAGCAGTTCTTC.

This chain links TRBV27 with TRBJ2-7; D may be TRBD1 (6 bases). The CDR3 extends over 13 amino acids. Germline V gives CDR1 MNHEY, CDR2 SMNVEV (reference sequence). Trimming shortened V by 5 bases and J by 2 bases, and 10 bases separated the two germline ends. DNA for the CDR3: TGTGCCAGCAGTCTCAGGGGAGCCTACGAGCAGTACTTC. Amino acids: CASSLRGAYEQYF.

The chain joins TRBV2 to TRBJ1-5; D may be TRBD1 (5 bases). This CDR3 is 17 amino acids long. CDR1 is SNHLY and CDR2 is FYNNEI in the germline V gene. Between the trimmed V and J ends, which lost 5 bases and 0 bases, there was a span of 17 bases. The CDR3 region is CASSRGGWGNSNQPQHF. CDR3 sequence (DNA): TGTGCCAGCAGTCGGGGGGGATGGGGGAATAGCAATCAGCCCCAGCATTTT.

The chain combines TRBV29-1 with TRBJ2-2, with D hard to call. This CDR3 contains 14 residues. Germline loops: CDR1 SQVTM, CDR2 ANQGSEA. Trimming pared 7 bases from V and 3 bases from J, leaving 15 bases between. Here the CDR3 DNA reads TGCAGCGCCCTTGAGTCTCTCTACACCGGGGAGCTGTTTTTT. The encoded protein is CSALESLYTGELFF.

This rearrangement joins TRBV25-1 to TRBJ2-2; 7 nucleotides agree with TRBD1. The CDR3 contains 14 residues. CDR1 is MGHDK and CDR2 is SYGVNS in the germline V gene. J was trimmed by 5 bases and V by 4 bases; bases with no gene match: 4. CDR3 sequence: CASSGHRGTGELFF. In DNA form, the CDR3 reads TGTGCCAGCAGTGGACACAGGGGTACCGGGGAGCTGTTTTTT. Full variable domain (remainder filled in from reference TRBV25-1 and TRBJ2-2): EADIYQTPRYLVIGTGKKITLECSQTMGHDKMYWYQQDPGMELHLIHYSYGVNSTEKGDLSSESTVSRIRTEHFPLTLESARPSHTSQYLCASSGHRGTGELFFGEGSRLTVL.

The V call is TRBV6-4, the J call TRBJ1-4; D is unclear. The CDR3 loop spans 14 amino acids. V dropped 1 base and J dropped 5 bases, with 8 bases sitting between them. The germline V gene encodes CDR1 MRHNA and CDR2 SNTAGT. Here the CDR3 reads CASSDYDGNEKLFF. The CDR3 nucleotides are TGTGCCAGCAGTGACTACGACGGGAATGAAAAACTGTTTTTT.

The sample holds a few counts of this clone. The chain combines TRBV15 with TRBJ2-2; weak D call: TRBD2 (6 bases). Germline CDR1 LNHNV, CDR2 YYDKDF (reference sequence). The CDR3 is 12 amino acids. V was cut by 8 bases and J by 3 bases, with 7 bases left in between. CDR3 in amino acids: CATPGDTGELFF. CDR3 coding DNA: TGTGCCACCCCGGGAGACACCGGGGAGCTGTTTTTT.

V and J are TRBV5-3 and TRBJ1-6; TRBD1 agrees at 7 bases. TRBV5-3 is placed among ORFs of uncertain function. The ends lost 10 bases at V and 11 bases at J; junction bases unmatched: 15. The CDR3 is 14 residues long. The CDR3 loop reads CADSTGSRGTPLHF. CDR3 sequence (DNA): TGTGCCGACTCGACAGGGTCGAGGGGAACACCCCTCCACTTT.